Listed below are T cell receptor beta chains from one sample, sequenced in a study of immune cell composition in non-small cell lung cancer. TCRdb's table, derived via immunoSEQ multiplex PCR, lists solely in-frame clones and lacks some. The sample has under 11,000 clones; around 62% are singletons. The sequenced material came from lung tumor tissue. Receptors originate from a human donor with non-small cell lung cancer. Each CDR3 is given with its conserved first and last residue. The D gene is left open where the match is weak. Clone size is not always given. Where it is, it says once, few, many or a class for expanded clones.

v_call	d_call	clone_size	j_call	cdr3_nt	cdr3_aa
TRBV7-3	TRBD2	NA	TRBJ2-1	TGTGCCAGCAGCTCTGCGGGGGACTCCTACAATGAGCAGTTCTTC	CASSSAGDSYNEQFF
TRBV19	TRBD2	NA	TRBJ2-3	TGTGCCAGTAGTACAGGACTAGCGAGCACAGATACGCAGTATTTT	CASSTGLASTDTQYF
TRBV11-3	TRBD2	NA	TRBJ2-1	TGTGCCAGCAGCTTAGGTATAGCGGGAGACAATGAGCAGTTCTTC	CASSLGIAGDNEQFF
TRBV29-1	NA	few	TRBJ2-3	TGCAGCGTTGGAAATATGGGCAGATTCACAGATACGCAGTATTTT	CSVGNMGRFTDTQYF
TRBV11-2	TRBD1	once	TRBJ2-3	TGTGCCAGCAGCTTCGGGACAGGACCAAGCACAGATACGCAGTATTTT	CASSFGTGPSTDTQYF
TRBV5-4	NA	NA	TRBJ2-3	TGTGCCAGCAGCTTAGCGGACACAGATACGCAGTATTTT	CASSLADTDTQYF
TRBV5-4	TRBD2	NA	TRBJ2-3	TGTGCCAGCAGTCTGAGTATCCCGAGGGGACTAGCGGCCACAGATACGCAGTATTTT	CASSLSIPRGLAATDTQYF
TRBV6-1	NA	NA	TRBJ1-1	TGTGCCAGCAGCGCCCAGGCTGGGAACACTGAAGCTTTCTTT	CASSAQAGNTEAFF
TRBV9	TRBD1	NA	TRBJ1-2	TGTGCCAGCAGCGTCCGGACAGGGGAATATGGCTACACCTTC	CASSVRTGEYGYTF
TRBV9	NA	few	TRBJ1-2	TGTGCCAGCAGCGTCCCCGGTGGCTACACCTTC	CASSVPGGYTF
TRBV19	NA	few	TRBJ2-1	TGTGCCAGTAAATCCAGACACTCGGACAATGAGCAGTTCTTC	CASKSRHSDNEQFF
TRBV9	NA	NA	TRBJ2-3	TGTGCCAGCAGCTTGTTTAGCGGCACAGATACGCAGTATTTT	CASSLFSGTDTQYF
TRBV6-5	TRBD2	NA	TRBJ2-7	TGTGCCAGCAGTTTCACCGGGACTAGCTACGAGCAGTACTTC	CASSFTGTSYEQYF
TRBV19	NA	NA	TRBJ2-3	TGTGCCAGTAGTATGCGGGCAACAGATACGCAGTATTTT	CASSMRATDTQYF
TRBV27	NA	NA	TRBJ1-1	TGTGCCAGCAGTTTCCAGCACGGCGGGACTGAAGCTTTCTTT	CASSFQHGGTEAFF
TRBV29-1	NA	medium-sized	TRBJ2-2	TGCAGCGTTGTGGGCGGGGCCGGGGAGCTGTTTTTT	CSVVGGAGELFF
TRBV10-3	NA	NA	TRBJ2-2	TGTGCCATCAGTCTATTGCCTTATGCGAACACCGGGGAGCTGTTTTTT	CAISLLPYANTGELFF
TRBV6-5	TRBD1	medium-sized	TRBJ2-7	TGTGCCAGCAGAACAGGGGTTCGCGGCGAGCAGTACTTC	CASRTGVRGEQYF
TRBV28	TRBD2	NA	TRBJ2-1	TGTGCCAGCACTATTAGCGGGCGTGGAGTCTACTATGAGCAGTTCTTC	CASTISGRGVYYEQFF
TRBV2	TRBD2	NA	TRBJ2-1	TGTGCCAGCAGGGTAGCGGGAGGGCACAATGAGCAGTTCTTC	CASRVAGGHNEQFF
TRBV11-2	NA	NA	TRBJ2-1	TGTGCCAGCAGCTTAGGGTCGCGGAATGAGCAGTTCTTC	CASSLGSRNEQFF
TRBV19	TRBD2	NA	TRBJ2-1	TGTGCCAGTAGTATATCTAGCGGAGTCTACAATGAGCAGTTCTTC	CASSISSGVYNEQFF
TRBV27	NA	NA	TRBJ1-1	TGTGCCAGCAGTCAAGGCACCTTTCAGGGAGGCACTGAAGCTTTCTTT	CASSQGTFQGGTEAFF
TRBV7-7	NA	few	TRBJ2-1	TGTGCCAGCAGCTTAAGGCGGGATGCGTCCTACAATGAGCAGTTCTTC	CASSLRRDASYNEQFF
TRBV4-2	TRBD2	few	TRBJ2-7	TGTGCCAGCAGCCAAGATAAGACTAGCGGCTACGAGCAGTACTTC	CASSQDKTSGYEQYF
TRBV6-6	NA	NA	TRBJ1-2	TGTTTATCTGGGGGGGAAAATGTGGGCTATGGCTACACCTTC	CLSGGENVGYGYTF
TRBV21-1	NA	NA	TRBJ2-7	TGTGCCAGCAGCTGGTGGAGAAGAGACTCCCCGGCGGGCCCCTACGAGCAGTACTTC	CASSWWRRDSPAGPYEQYF
TRBV7-9	TRBD2	NA	TRBJ2-3	TGTGCCAGCAGCACAAACCCTCGGACTAGCGGGAGGGCCACAGATACGCAGTATTTT	CASSTNPRTSGRATDTQYF
TRBV6-1	TRBD1	NA	TRBJ2-5	TGTGCCAGCAGTGAGGGACAGGGAGCGGAGACCCAGTACTTC	CASSEGQGAETQYF
TRBV6-1	TRBD1	NA	TRBJ2-5	TGTGCCAGCAGTGAATGGACAGGGAGTCAAGAGACCCAGTACTTC	CASSEWTGSQETQYF
TRBV6-5	TRBD2	NA	TRBJ2-5	TGTGCCAGCAGTTACCAACCGACTAGCGGGAGCGGGTCCCAGTACTTC	CASSYQPTSGSGSQYF
TRBV4-3	NA	few	TRBJ2-5	TGCGCCAGCAGCCAAACACTAGGGGAGACCCAGTACTTC	CASSQTLGETQYF
TRBV11-1	NA	few	TRBJ2-1	TGTGCCAGCAGCTTTCGAACTCAGGGCAATGAGCAGTTCTTC	CASSFRTQGNEQFF
TRBV2	TRBD2	NA	TRBJ2-1	TGTGCCAGCAGTGAACCCCTAGCGGGACTCGTCAATGAGCAGTTCTTC	CASSEPLAGLVNEQFF
TRBV28	TRBD1	NA	TRBJ1-5	TGTGCCAGCAGTCCCCCCACAGGGGGAGATCAGCCCCAGCATTTT	CASSPPTGGDQPQHF
TRBV28	NA	NA	TRBJ1-2	TGTGCCAGCACTTCGACCAGGGAACGTGGCTACACCTTC	CASTSTRERGYTF
TRBV6-5	TRBD2	NA	TRBJ2-1	TGTGCCGCGGCCCGGGAGGCATTTATGCCCAATGAGCAGTTCTTC	CAAAREAFMPNEQFF
TRBV11-1	NA	NA	TRBJ1-2	TGTGCCAGCAGCTTACGCCCTGACACGTATGGCTACACCTTC	CASSLRPDTYGYTF
TRBV6-1	TRBD1	few	TRBJ2-2	TGTGCCAGCAGTTTGGACAGGGCCGGGGAGCTGTTTTTT	CASSLDRAGELFF
TRBV5-8	NA	few	TRBJ1-2	TGTGCCAGCAGCTTGCCAAACTATGGCTACACCTTC	CASSLPNYGYTF
TRBV6-1	TRBD1	NA	TRBJ1-1	TGTGCCAGCAGGGACCAGGGGGGGAACACTGAAGCTTTCTTT	CASRDQGGNTEAFF
TRBV2	NA	NA	TRBJ2-1	TGTGCCAGCAAAGGAGACCAGTACAATGAGCAGTTCTTC	CASKGDQYNEQFF
TRBV29-1	TRBD2	NA	TRBJ2-3	TGCAGCGTGGCCGGGACTAGCGGCACAGATACGCAGTATTTT	CSVAGTSGTDTQYF
TRBV10-3	NA	once	TRBJ2-5	TGTGCCATCAGTGAGTCCGGAGGGGAAGAGACCCAGTACTTC	CAISESGGEETQYF